The 18 T cell receptor beta chains reported below all come from one sample, sequenced in a study of CD8+ T cells in alopecia areata. Treatment noted: oral pan-JAK inhibitor, 5-10 mg twice daily. Sequencing templates came from extracted RNA that was reverse transcribed into cDNA. The repertoire was sequenced with immunoSEQ multiplex PCR; TCRdb's copy has only in-frame clones and lacks some. The sample holds roughly 190,000 clones, 60% seen once. The sequencing here drew on CD4+ T cells sorted from blood, taken at week 24, from a patient treated with tofacitinib. These receptors were taken from a human donor with alopecia areata.

In this sample, this clone turned up a few times. This rearrangement joins TRBV9 to TRBJ1-1; 7 nucleotides line up with TRBD1. Germline V lookup: CDR1 SGDLS, CDR2 YYNGEE. The V gene end was trimmed by 0 bases and the J gene end by 10 bases; junction bases not matched to a gene: 9. The CDR3 has 14 residues. CDR3 region: CASSVGRGGGGAFF. The CDR3 DNA is TGTGCCAGCAGCGTAGGGAGAGGGGGCGGCGGAGCTTTCTTT.

The chain combines TRBV7-6 with TRBJ2-5, with TRBD1 matching over 7 bases. The V segment lost 1 base and the J segment 0 bases; nucleotides outside the gene matches: 8. Germline V gives CDR1 SGHVS, CDR2 FNYEAQ. The CDR3 has 17 amino acids. CDR3 in DNA: TGTGCCAGCAGCTTAGGGTCGGGACAGCTGTACCAAGAGACCCAGTACTTC. It encodes CASSLGSGQLYQETQYF.

The DNA for the CDR3 is TGCAGCGTTGAAGTTAATCATGGGTATGGTGAGACCCAGTACTTC. It encodes CSVEVNHGYGETQYF. The V gene is TRBV29-1, the J gene TRBJ2-5; the D is unclear. The CDR3 sequence is 15 residues long. The ends were cut back, 1 base at V and 5 bases at J, with 17 bases in the middle. CDR1 and CDR2 (germline): SQVTM, ANQGSEA. Combining the CDR3 with reference TRBV29-1 and TRBJ2-5 gives the whole variable domain SAVISQKPSRDICQRGTSLTIQCQVDSQVTMMFWYRQQPGQSLTLIATANQGSEATYESGFVIDKFPISRPNLTFSTLTVSNMSPEDSSIYLCSVEVNHGYGETQYFGPGTRLLVL.

This clone was seen only a few times. The genes are TRBV27 and TRBJ1-6; no reliable D call. This CDR3 contains 14 residues. V was cut by 5 bases and J by 6 bases, with 11 bases left in between. CDR1 is MNHEY and CDR2 is SMNVEV in the germline V gene (reference sequence). CDR3 nucleotide sequence: TGTGCCAGCAGTGGCTTTGCTACTAATTCACCCCTCCACTTT. It yields the protein CASSGFATNSPLHF.

This clone has more than one count but fewer than ten. The chain uses TRBV19 and TRBJ1-2; 9 bases match TRBD1. Germline V gene lookup returns CDR1 LNHDA and CDR2 SQIVND (reference sequence). The V gene end was trimmed by 7 bases and the J gene end by 0 bases; junction bases not matched to a gene: 9. There are 16 residues in the CDR3. The CDR3 here is CASTPRGDRANYGYTF. The CDR3 DNA reads as TGTGCCAGTACCCCGAGGGGGGACAGGGCTAACTATGGCTACACCTTC.

The genes are TRBV29-1 and TRBJ2-5, with D possibly being TRBD2 (5 bases). Between the trimmed V and J ends, which lost 3 bases and 3 bases, there was a span of 11 bases. Germline V gene lookup returns CDR1 SQVTM and CDR2 ANQGSEA. The CDR3 is 13 amino acids. The CDR3 DNA sequence: TGCAGCGTTGAGACTACTAGGAAAGAGACCCAGTACTTC. Its translation is CSVETTRKETQYF.

The chain has TRBV9 and TRBJ1-1; TRBD1 agrees at 7 bases. CDR3 length: 14 residues. Per the germline V gene, CDR1 is SGDLS and CDR2 is YYNGEE. V shed 4 bases, J shed 0 bases, and the junction held 3 bases outside the gene matches. The CDR3 sequence is CASSTQGMNTEAFF. The DNA for the CDR3 is TGTGCCAGCAGCACACAGGGGATGAACACTGAAGCTTTCTTT.

This chain uses TRBV29-1 with TRBJ2-3; 7 bases agree with TRBD1. With V trimmed by 6 bases and J by 6 bases, 9 bases remained unmatched. CDR1 is SQVTM and CDR2 is ANQGSEA in the germline V gene. The CDR3 contains 13 residues. The CDR3 DNA sequence: TGCAGCGTGCGACAGGGATTACCCGATACGCAGTATTTT. Protein: CSVRQGLPDTQYF.

The chain is built from TRBV4-3 and TRBJ2-7; D may match TRBD1 or TRBD2 (5 bases each). Trimming took off 1 base at V and 4 bases at J, with 17 bases between the two ends. CDR3 length: 16 amino acids. Germline V gene sequence: CDR1 LGHNA, CDR2 YSLEER. CDR3 DNA sequence: TGCGCCAGCAGCCAAGTTGAGGGGCAGGGCGGTTACGAGCAGTACTTC. Amino acid sequence: CASSQVEGQGGYEQYF.

This chain uses TRBV29-1 with TRBJ1-1; 8 nucleotides agree with TRBD1. This CDR3 contains 13 residues. Germline V gene sequence: CDR1 SQVTM, CDR2 ANQGSEA. Unmatched junction bases numbered 6, after V lost 4 bases and J lost 5 bases. The CDR3 coding sequence is TGCAGCGTTGTGGAGGACAGGGAAACTGAAGCTTTCTTT. This encodes CSVVEDRETEAFF. Combining the CDR3 with reference TRBV29-1 and TRBJ1-1 gives the whole variable domain SAVISQKPSRDICQRGTSLTIQCQVDSQVTMMFWYRQQPGQSLTLIATANQGSEATYESGFVIDKFPISRPNLTFSTLTVSNMSPEDSSIYLCSVVEDRETEAFFGQGTRLTVV.

The rearrangement links TRBV7-6 to TRBJ2-3, with 8 bases aligning to TRBD2. This CDR3 contains 16 residues. The trim removed 0 bases at V and 2 bases at J, leaving 4 bases unmatched. In germline, CDR1 is SGHVS, CDR2 FNYEAQ. The CDR3 is CASSLAGTRDTDTQYF. The DNA for the CDR3 is TGTGCCAGCAGCTTAGCGGGGACTAGAGACACAGATACGCAGTATTTT.

This chain joins TRBV7-6 and TRBJ2-1, with 12 bases lining up with TRBD2. CDR1 is SGHVS and CDR2 is FNYEAQ in the germline V gene. The CDR3 totals 17 residues. With 1 base clipped from V and 3 bases from J, the junction kept 4 bases outside the gene matches. The CDR3, as DNA: TGTGCCAGCAGCTTAGTCGCGACTAGCGGGGGCTACAATGAGCAGTTCTTC. This sequence encodes CASSLVATSGGYNEQFF.

This sequence joins TRBV15 and TRBJ1-2, with D unclear. V dropped 1 base and J dropped 2 bases, with 17 bases sitting between them. The germline V gene encodes CDR1 LNHNV and CDR2 YYDKDF (reference sequence). The CDR3 length is 17 residues. The CDR3 nucleotides read TGTGCCACCAGCAGAGGACGGACCGCTGAGAGCAACTATGGCTACACCTTC. Translated, it gives CATSRGRTAESNYGYTF.

This clone was picked up many times. This chain joins TRBV5-1 and TRBJ2-5; 7 nucleotides agree with TRBD1. Germline V gives CDR1 SGHRS, CDR2 YFSETQ. The length of the CDR3 is 17 residues. V shed 1 base, J shed 2 bases, and the junction held 11 bases outside the gene matches. The chain's CDR3 is CASSLFIGRTGQETQYF. DNA for the CDR3: TGCGCCAGCAGCTTGTTCATTGGTAGGACAGGACAAGAGACCCAGTACTTC. The variable domain in full, completed from reference TRBV5-1 and TRBJ2-5, reads KAGVTQTPRYLIKTRGQQVTLSCSPISGHRSVSWYQQTPGQGLQFLFEYFSETQRNKGNFPGRFSGRQFSNSRSEMNVSTLELGDSALYLCASSLFIGRTGQETQYFGPGTRLLVL.

The chain combines TRBV2 with TRBJ1-5; maybe TRBD1 (5 bases). The CDR3 length is 12 residues. CDR1 SNHLY and CDR2 FYNNEI come from the germline V gene. V was clipped by 4 bases and J by 7 bases, with 8 bases between them. CDR3 DNA: TGTGCCAGCAGTGGAGGGGACCAGCCCCAGCATTTT. The encoded protein is CASSGGDQPQHF.

The gene calls are TRBV2 and TRBJ2-1, with a tentative D call TRBD2 (5 bases). Trimming removed 6 bases from V and 0 bases from J, with 9 bases in between. The CDR3 spans 14 residues. Germline assignment: CDR1 SNHLY and CDR2 FYNNEI. This chain's CDR3 is CASRRALSYNEQFF. The DNA of the CDR3 is TGTGCCAGCAGGCGGGCACTCTCCTACAATGAGCAGTTCTTC.

The chain recombines TRBV5-6 with TRBJ1-2; a weak D match, TRBD1 (6 bases). This CDR3 is built from 14 residues. Deletions cut 6 bases from V and 5 bases from J, with 17 bases between. Germline CDR1 and CDR2: SGHDT and YYEEEE. The CDR3 protein is CASTTSGGRYGYTF. The CDR3 bases are TGTGCCAGCACCACCTCGGGGGGGCGTTATGGCTACACCTTC.

This sequence joins TRBV9 and TRBJ1-2; D remains unclear. Germline CDR1 SGDLS, CDR2 YYNGEE. Between the trimmed V and J ends, which lost 3 bases and 4 bases, there was a span of 19 bases. This CDR3 contains 16 residues. The CDR3: CASSANPGALIYGYTF. As DNA, the CDR3 is TGTGCCAGCAGCGCCAATCCAGGCGCCCTTATCTATGGCTACACCTTC.